Sequencing of this TCR beta chain was carried out in a study of T cells after posttransplantation cyclophosphamide. Many counts were recorded for this clone. Profiled with immunoSEQ multiplex PCR; TCRdb holds only in-frame clones, not every one. The specimen has about 39,000 clones, none found just once. The sequenced material came from PBMCs. The sequence was collected from a woman aged 45-65 years in good health and a related stem cell transplant donor.

CDR3 sequence (DNA): TGTGCCAGCAGCAACCAACAGGGCCGAGGGTATGGCTACACCTTC. Translating it yields CASSNQQGRGYGYTF. The V gene is TRBV9, the J gene TRBJ1-2, with D perhaps TRBD1 (6 bases). This CDR3 spans 15 amino acids. Trimming shortened V by 4 bases and J by 5 bases, and 18 bases separated the two germline ends. Per germline, CDR1 SGDLS and CDR2 YYNGEE.